This TCR beta chain was profiled in a study of T cells in Graves' hyperthyroidism and ophthalmopathy. The wider study: Any treatment followed the collection of peripheral blood at initial diagnosis. Study outcomes and limitations: Ophthalmopathy was identified by the model a median about 6 months ahead of onset.

V was shortened by 5 bases and J by 0 bases, with 17 bases between the two germline ends. The CDR3 has 17 residues. This clonotype was detected many times. Its antigen is still unknown. Researchers took RNA transcripts and amplified the TCR beta CDR3 regions from them. The study used the HTBI primer set for a first-round RT-PCR of the TCR CDR3. In TCRdb, the multiplex PCR reads were re-called with MiXCR into one record per CDR3 protein. Among under 400,000 distinct CDR3 sequences listed, roughly 15% were seen once. Patients with uncontrolled infections, other autoimmune diseases, pregnancy or lactation were excluded.

The clonotype was recovered from a man aged 25-45 years with Graves' hyperthyroidism. The V and J genes are TRBV12-3 or TRBV12-4 and TRBJ2-1, with D tentatively TRBD2 (6 bases). Material for sequencing was blood. CDR3 sequence (DNA): TGTGCCAGCAGTCGTCGGGAGCGGCGTTTCTCCTACAATGAGCAGTTCTTC. Its translation is CASSRRERRFSYNEQFF.